The rows below give T cell receptor beta chains drawn from one sample of a study of tumor-infiltrating lymphocytes in localized non-small cell lung cancer. Here immunoSEQ multiplex PCR was the method, and the copy in TCRdb shows in-frame clones only, minus some. The sample shows 10,000 to 15,000 clones, 80% to 90% of them seen only once. The sample was lung tumor tissue. Source of these receptors: a human donor with non-small cell lung cancer. The CDR3 runs from the conserved cysteine through the conserved F or W. The D gene is left open where the match is weak. Rows give clone size only sometimes, using once, few, many, or a class for an expanded clone.

j_call clone_size v_call d_call cdr3_aa cdr3_nt
TRBJ1-1 NA TRBV27 NA CASSLRGRTEAFF TGTGCCAGCAGTTTACGGGGGCGCACTGAAGCTTTCTTT
TRBJ1-5 NA TRBV18 NA CASSPTTDSNQPQHF TGTGCCAGCTCACCGACAACTGATAGCAATCAGCCCCAGCATTTT
TRBJ2-5 NA TRBV5-1 TRBD2 CASSLAPAGDPEETQYF TGCGCCAGCAGCTTAGCCCCAGCGGGAGACCCCGAGGAGACCCAGTACTTC
TRBJ1-5 NA TRBV19 NA CASSPRANSGQPQHF TGTGCCAGTAGTCCTAGGGCTAACTCGGGTCAGCCCCAGCATTTT
TRBJ2-7 NA TRBV19 TRBD1 CASSTGTGGVRYTDYEQYF TGTGCCAGTAGTACAGGGACAGGGGGCGTCCGCTATACAGACTACGAGCAGTACTTC
TRBJ2-7 NA TRBV28 NA CASSSTRVTYEQYF TGTGCCAGCAGTTCCACTAGGGTTACCTACGAGCAGTACTTC
TRBJ1-2 NA TRBV2 TRBD1 CASSGQGVGTF TGTGCCAGCAGTGGACAGGGCGTAGGCACCTTC
TRBJ2-1 NA TRBV19 TRBD2 CASNLGLAGGYNEQFF TGTGCCAGTAATCTCGGACTAGCGGGAGGGTACAATGAGCAGTTCTTC
TRBJ2-7 NA TRBV18 NA CASSPPSGDYEQYF TGTGCCAGCTCACCCCCCTCGGGGGACTACGAGCAGTACTTC
TRBJ1-1 NA TRBV6-5 NA CASSYGVKAFF TGTGCCAGCAGTTACGGGGTAAAGGCTTTCTTT
TRBJ1-5 NA TRBV6-5 NA CARERQPQHF TGTGCCCGAGAGAGGCAGCCCCAGCATTTT
TRBJ2-7 NA TRBV5-1 NA CASTRGDGAYEQYF TGCGCCAGCACCCGAGGGGACGGGGCCTACGAGCAGTACTTC
TRBJ1-5 NA TRBV28 NA CASSSLTELSNQPQHF TGTGCCAGCAGTTCACTGACAGAACTTAGCAATCAGCCCCAGCATTTT
TRBJ2-1 NA TRBV6-6 NA CASRGGFGEQFF TGTGCCAGCAGAGGGGGGTTTGGTGAGCAGTTCTTC
TRBJ2-7 few TRBV11-2 NA CASSLVFSNYEQYF TGTGCCAGCAGCTTAGTTTTTAGTAATTACGAGCAGTACTTC